This T cell receptor (beta chain) was observed in a study of T cells expressing NK-cell markers. Study as a whole: Sorted CD3+CD56+NKG2C+, CD3+CD56+NKG2C- and CD3+CD56-NKG2C+ T cells provided the TCR beta repertoires. Points from the study as a whole: Over 5 donors carried dominant NKG2C+ clonotypes that made up roughly 1.0-8% of their CD8+ T cells.

A remark on this clonotype: Antigen unknown.

The germline CDR1 and CDR2 sequences are SGHRS and YFSETQ. This CDR3 is built from 18 residues. TCRdb reanalyzed the 5' RACE reads, giving one entry per CDR3 protein sequence and no DNA. The listing contains roughly 430,000 distinct CDR3 sequences. The source material was blood T cells: a sorted CD56 or NKG2C T cell subset, CD4+ or CD8+ T cells, or bulk PBMC T cells (not recorded which). The V and J genes are TRBV5-1 and TRBJ2-3; without DNA, the TCRdb call of TRBD1 cannot be checked. The TCR was taken from a woman aged 18 to 75 in good health. CDR3 amino acids: CASSPGPGHRASTDTQYF.